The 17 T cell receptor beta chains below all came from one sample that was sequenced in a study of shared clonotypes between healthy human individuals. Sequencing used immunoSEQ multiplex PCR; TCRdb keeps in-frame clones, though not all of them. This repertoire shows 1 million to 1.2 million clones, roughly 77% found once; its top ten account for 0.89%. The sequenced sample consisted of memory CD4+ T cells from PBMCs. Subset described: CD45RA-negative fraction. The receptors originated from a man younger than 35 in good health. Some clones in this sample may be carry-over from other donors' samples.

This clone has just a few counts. The CDR3 is CASSCTFVGGVSSTDTQYF. CDR3 nucleotide sequence: TGTGCCAGCAGCTGCACCTTTGTGGGAGGGGTAAGTAGCACAGATACGCAGTATTTT. The chain employs TRBV7-6 and TRBJ2-3, with 7 nucleotides matching TRBD2. CDR1 is SGHVS and CDR2 is FNYEAQ in the germline V gene. V shed 4 bases and J 0 bases; nucleotides not matched to a gene: 16. CDR3 length: 19 residues.

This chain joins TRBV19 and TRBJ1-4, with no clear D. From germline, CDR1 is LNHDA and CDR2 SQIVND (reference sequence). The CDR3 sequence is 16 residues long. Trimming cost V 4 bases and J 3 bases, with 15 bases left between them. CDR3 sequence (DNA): TGTGCCAGTAGTAACTCAGCAGGTTCATCTAATGAAAAACTGTTTTTT. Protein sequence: CASSNSAGSSNEKLFF.

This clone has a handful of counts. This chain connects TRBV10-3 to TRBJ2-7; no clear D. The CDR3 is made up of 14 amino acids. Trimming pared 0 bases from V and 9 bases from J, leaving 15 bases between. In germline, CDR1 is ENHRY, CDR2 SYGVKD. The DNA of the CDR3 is TGTGCCATCAGTGAGTCTAGTGTCTATAAGAGGCAGTACTTC. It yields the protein CAISESSVYKRQYF.

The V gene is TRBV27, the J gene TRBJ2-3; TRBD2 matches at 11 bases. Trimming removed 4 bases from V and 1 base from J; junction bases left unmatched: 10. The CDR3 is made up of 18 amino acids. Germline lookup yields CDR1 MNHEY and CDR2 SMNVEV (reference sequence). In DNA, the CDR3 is TGTGCCAGCAGTTCGACTAGCGGGAAAGGGGATGGCACAGATACGCAGTATTTT. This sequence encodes CASSSTSGKGDGTDTQYF.

The CDR3 sequence is CASSLMGPSYNEQFF. The CDR3 DNA follows: TGTGCCAGCAGCTTAATGGGACCGTCCTACAATGAGCAGTTCTTC. The rearrangement uses TRBV7-2 and TRBJ2-1; the D gene could be TRBD1 or TRBD2 (5 bases each). Germline V lookup: CDR1 SGHTA, CDR2 FQGNSA. V lost 2 bases and J lost 1, with 9 bases in between. This CDR3 comprises 15 residues.

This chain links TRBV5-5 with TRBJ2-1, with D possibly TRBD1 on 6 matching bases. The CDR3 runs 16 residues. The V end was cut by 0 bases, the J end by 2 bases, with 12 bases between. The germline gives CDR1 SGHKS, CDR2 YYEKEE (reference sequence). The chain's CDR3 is CASSLASGTTYNEQFF. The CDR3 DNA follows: TGTGCCAGCAGCTTGGCCTCAGGGACAACCTACAATGAGCAGTTCTTC.

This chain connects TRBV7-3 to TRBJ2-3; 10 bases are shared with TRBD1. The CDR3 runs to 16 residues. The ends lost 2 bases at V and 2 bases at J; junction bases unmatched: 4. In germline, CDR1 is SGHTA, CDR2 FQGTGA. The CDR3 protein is CASSLGTGVYTDTQYF. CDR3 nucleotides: TGTGCCAGCAGCTTAGGGACAGGGGTCTACACAGATACGCAGTATTTT.

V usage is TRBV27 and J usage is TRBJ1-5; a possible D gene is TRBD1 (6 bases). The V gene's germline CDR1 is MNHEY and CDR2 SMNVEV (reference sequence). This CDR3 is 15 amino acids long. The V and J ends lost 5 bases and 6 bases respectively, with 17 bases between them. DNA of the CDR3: TGTGCCAGCAGTCGGAACAGGGAGGGTACTCAGCCCCAGCATTTT. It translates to CASSRNREGTQPQHF.

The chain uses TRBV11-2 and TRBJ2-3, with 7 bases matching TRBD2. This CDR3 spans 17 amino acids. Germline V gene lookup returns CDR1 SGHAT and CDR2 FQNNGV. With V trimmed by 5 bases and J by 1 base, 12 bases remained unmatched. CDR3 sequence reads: CASSPRGYRGGTDTQYF. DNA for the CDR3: TGTGCCAGCAGCCCCAGAGGGTATCGGGGGGGCACAGATACGCAGTATTTT.

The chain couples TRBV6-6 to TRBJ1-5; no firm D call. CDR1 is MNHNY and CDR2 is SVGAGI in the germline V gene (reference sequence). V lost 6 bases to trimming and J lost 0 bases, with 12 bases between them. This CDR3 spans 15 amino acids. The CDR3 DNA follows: TGTGCCAGCAGCCCCGGCGATTATAGCAATCAGCCCCAGCATTTT. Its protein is CASSPGDYSNQPQHF.

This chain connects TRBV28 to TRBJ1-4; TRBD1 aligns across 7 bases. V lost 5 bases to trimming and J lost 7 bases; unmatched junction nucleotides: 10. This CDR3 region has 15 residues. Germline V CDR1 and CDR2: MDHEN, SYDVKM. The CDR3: CASSSTGVESEKLFF. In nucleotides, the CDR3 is TGTGCCAGCAGTAGTACAGGGGTAGAAAGTGAAAAACTGTTTTTT.

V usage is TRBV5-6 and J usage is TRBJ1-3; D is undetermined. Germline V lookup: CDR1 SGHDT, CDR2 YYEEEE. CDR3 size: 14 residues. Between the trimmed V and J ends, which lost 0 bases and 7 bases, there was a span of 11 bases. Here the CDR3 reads CASSLGHSKNTIYF. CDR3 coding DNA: TGTGCCAGCAGCTTGGGGCACAGTAAGAACACCATATATTTT.

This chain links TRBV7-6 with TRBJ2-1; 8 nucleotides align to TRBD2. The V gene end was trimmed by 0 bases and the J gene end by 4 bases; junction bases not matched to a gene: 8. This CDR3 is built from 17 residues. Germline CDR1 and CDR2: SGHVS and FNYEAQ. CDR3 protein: CASSLATLADIYNEQFF. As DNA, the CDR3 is TGTGCCAGCAGCTTAGCAACACTAGCGGACATTTACAATGAGCAGTTCTTC.

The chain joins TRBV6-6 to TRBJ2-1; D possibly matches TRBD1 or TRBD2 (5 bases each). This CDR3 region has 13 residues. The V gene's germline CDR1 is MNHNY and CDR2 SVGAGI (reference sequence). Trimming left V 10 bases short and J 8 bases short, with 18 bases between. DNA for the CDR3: TGTGCCATCCGGGTTGGGGCGGGTGATGAGCAGTTCTTC. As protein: CAIRVGAGDEQFF.

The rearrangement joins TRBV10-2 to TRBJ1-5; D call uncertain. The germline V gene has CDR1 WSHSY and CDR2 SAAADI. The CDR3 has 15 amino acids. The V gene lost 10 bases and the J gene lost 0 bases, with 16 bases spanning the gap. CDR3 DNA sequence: TGCGCCACCGCGCGGACGAGAGATAGCAATCAGCCCCAGCATTTT. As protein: CATARTRDSNQPQHF.

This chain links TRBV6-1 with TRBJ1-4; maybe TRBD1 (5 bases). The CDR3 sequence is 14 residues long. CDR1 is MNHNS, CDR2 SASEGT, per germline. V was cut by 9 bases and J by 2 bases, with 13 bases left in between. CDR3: CASSVGGTNEKLFF. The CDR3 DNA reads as TGTGCCAGTTCCGTGGGGGGGACTAATGAAAAACTGTTTTTT.

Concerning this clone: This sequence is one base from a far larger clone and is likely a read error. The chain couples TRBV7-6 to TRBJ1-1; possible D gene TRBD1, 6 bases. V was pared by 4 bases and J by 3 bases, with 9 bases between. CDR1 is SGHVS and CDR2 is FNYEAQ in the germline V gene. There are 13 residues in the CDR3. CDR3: CASSSRGDTEAFF. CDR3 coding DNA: TGTGCCAGCAGCTCAAGGGGGGACACTGAAGCTTTCTTT.